These 19 T cell receptor beta chains share one sample of origin, sequenced in a study of a mutant IDH1 vaccine in newly diagnosed glioma (dated by TCRdb to the early 2020s). The library was built by means of the immunoSEQ multiplex PCR assay. What TCRdb holds here is the immuneACCESS table cut down to in-frame rearrangements. Part of the clones is not present; checked against another copy, under half of the missing clones reflect an unresolved V gene, and the others are unexplained. In this sample the table shows under 90,000 clones, approximately 79% of which occur a single time. The top ten constitute 7% to 10% of the sample. In the paper's terms, the time point label means: baseline, week 1 (first vaccination visit). Reading the label with the study, this specimen's treatment or condition is: pre-vaccination baseline after standard-of-care therapy. This material consisted of PBMCs, taken from a glioma patient treated with radiotherapy, temozolomide or both. The receptors stem from a man aged 45 to 65 with glioma.

The CDR3 loop reads CASSGTGGRFDSPLHF. The CDR3 DNA is TGTGCCAGCAGTGGGACAGGGGGCCGATTCGATTCACCCCTCCACTTT. This chain connects TRBV2 to TRBJ1-6, with 11 bases that match TRBD1. The CDR3 extends over 16 amino acids. Per germline, CDR1 SNHLY and CDR2 FYNNEI. Unmatched junction bases numbered 7, after V lost 4 bases and J lost 8 bases.

Comments on this clone: At the DNA level, this CDR3 is encoded by other sequences in the same sample as well. The chain carries TRBV5-1 and TRBJ1-6; possible D gene TRBD1, 6 bases. Germline loops: CDR1 SGHRS, CDR2 YFSETQ. The V end lost 0 bases, the J end lost 10 bases, and 8 bases lay between the germline ends. This CDR3 contains 13 residues. The CDR3 sequence is CASSLETGSPLHF. The CDR3 bases are TGCGCCAGCAGCTTGGAAACAGGGTCACCCCTCCACTTT. Complete variable domain (other parts from reference TRBV5-1 and TRBJ1-6): KAGVTQTPRYLIKTRGQQVTLSCSPISGHRSVSWYQQTPGQGLQFLFEYFSETQRNKGNFPGRFSGRQFSNSRSEMNVSTLELGDSALYLCASSLETGSPLHFGNGTRLTVT.

The chain carries TRBV20-1 and TRBJ2-1, with no clear D. From germline, CDR1 is DFQATT and CDR2 SNEGSKA (reference sequence). CDR3 length: 11 amino acids. V was cut by 1 base and J by 13 bases, with 11 bases left in between. DNA for the CDR3: TGCAGTGCTAGAGGGCCGAACTTCCAGTTCTTC. Its translation: CSARGPNFQFF.

The chain joins TRBV7-2 to TRBJ2-1; 10 positions agree with TRBD2. CDR1 SGHTA and CDR2 FQGNSA come from the germline V gene. V lost 6 bases to trimming and J lost 6 bases; unmatched junction nucleotides: 8. The CDR3 consists of 15 residues. The CDR3 DNA is TGTGCCAGCAGACGCAGCGGGGGGGCAAGCAATGAGCAGTTCTTC. It specifies CASRRSGGASNEQFF.

The chain carries TRBV30 and TRBJ2-5; tentatively, D is TRBD1 (6 bases). The CDR3 consists of 14 residues. V was pared by 2 bases and J by 5 bases, with 15 bases between. CDR1 is GTSNPN, CDR2 SVGIG, per germline (reference sequence). CDR3 amino acids: CAWSLGGSGETQYF. The DNA for the CDR3 is TGTGCCTGGAGTCTAGGGGGTTCGGGTGAGACCCAGTACTTC.

This clone was detected many times. V and J are TRBV6-5 and TRBJ2-7, with D possibly TRBD2 on 5 matching bases. Germline CDR1 is MNHEY and CDR2 is SVGAGI. Trimming left V 0 bases short and J 0 bases short, with 9 bases between. The CDR3 is made up of 15 amino acids. The CDR3 loop reads CASSYSTLGSYEQYF. CDR3 coding DNA: TGTGCCAGCAGTTACTCGACACTAGGCTCCTACGAGCAGTACTTC.

To note about this clone: Compared with germline, one end of the junction differs, possibly owing to a read error. The CDR3: CASSLDGFQETQYF. As DNA, the CDR3 is TGTGCTAGCAGCTTAGACGGTTTCCAAGAGACCCAGTACTTC. V is TRBV7-7 and J is TRBJ2-5; D call uncertain. CDR1 SSHAT and CDR2 FNYEAQ come from the germline V gene (reference sequence). The CDR3 is made up of 14 amino acids. Filled out from reference TRBV7-7 and TRBJ2-5, the complete variable domain reads GAGVSQSPRYKVTKRGQDVTLRCDPISSHATLYWYQQALGQGPEFLTYFNYEAQPDKSGLPSDRFSAERPEGSISTLTIQRTEQRDSAMYRCASSLDGFQETQYFGPGTRLLVL.

The rearrangement links TRBV29-1 to TRBJ2-3, with D possibly matching TRBD2 (6 bases). Germline V gives CDR1 SQVTM, CDR2 ANQGSEA. The CDR3 loop spans 12 amino acids. The germline V and J ends were trimmed by 6 bases and 3 bases, with 10 bases remaining between them. In DNA, the CDR3 is TGCAGCGTCCTTCGGGAGACAGATACGCAGTATTTT. This gives the protein CSVLRETDTQYF.

CDR3 residues: CASSLDGTPSGTGELFF. The CDR3, as DNA: TGTGCCAGCAGCTTAGATGGGACGCCAAGTGGTACCGGGGAGCTGTTTTTT. V gene TRBV7-9 combines with J gene TRBJ2-2; D is possibly TRBD1 or TRBD2 (5 bases each). V lost 1 base to trimming and J lost 5 bases, with 17 bases between them. The CDR3 covers 17 residues. Germline lookup yields CDR1 SEHNR and CDR2 FQNEAQ (reference sequence). The full variable domain, rest sourced from reference TRBV7-9 and TRBJ2-2, is DTGVSQNPRHKITKRGQNVTFRCDPISEHNRLYWYRQTLGQGPEFLTYFQNEAQLEKSRLLSDRFSAERPKGSFSTLEIQRTEQGDSAMYLCASSLDGTPSGTGELFFGEGSRLTVL.

This chain uses TRBV6-5 with TRBJ1-1; no reliable D call. The V gene's germline CDR1 is MNHEY and CDR2 SVGAGI. The CDR3 runs 13 residues. V lost 10 bases and J lost 0, with 12 bases in between. The CDR3 sequence is CATGRFMNTEAFF. In DNA, the CDR3 is TGTGCCACCGGAAGATTTATGAACACTGAAGCTTTCTTT.

The chain uses TRBV4-1 and TRBJ2-5; weak D call: TRBD1 (6 bases). The CDR3 loop spans 16 amino acids. Germline V gene data show CDR1 as MGHRA and CDR2 as YSYEKL. V was cut by 2 bases and J by 1 base, with 14 bases left in between. The CDR3 nucleotides read TGCGCCAGCAGCCAAATGCAGGGGTTCGGCCAAGAGACCCAGTACTTC. Translated: CASSQMQGFGQETQYF.

J is TRBJ1-4 and V is TRBV7-9; TRBD1 aligns across 7 bases. Germline V gene sequence: CDR1 SEHNR, CDR2 FQNEAQ (reference sequence). The CDR3 sequence is 14 residues long. V was pared by 1 base and J by 6 bases, with 2 bases of the junction left unmatched. Here the CDR3 reads CASSLVQGDEKLFF. The CDR3, as DNA: TGTGCCAGCAGCTTAGTCCAGGGGGATGAAAAACTGTTTTTT.

This clone was observed a handful of times. The V gene is TRBV7-9, the J gene TRBJ1-2; D call uncertain. Germline V gene data show CDR1 as SEHNR and CDR2 as FQNEAQ (reference sequence). This CDR3 has 12 amino acids. With 1 base removed from V and 8 bases from J, the gap between germline ends came to 8 bases. As DNA, the CDR3 is TGTGCCAGCAGCTTAGGGCTTAACGGCTACACCTTC. It yields the protein CASSLGLNGYTF.

The chain links TRBV5-1 to TRBJ2-7; no reliable D call. CDR3 length: 12 amino acids. The germline V and J ends were trimmed by 0 bases and 3 bases, with 4 bases remaining between them. CDR1 is SGHRS and CDR2 is YFSETQ in the germline V gene. CDR3 nucleotide sequence: TGCGCCAGCAGCTTGGTCGGCTACGAGCAGTACTTC. Amino acids: CASSLVGYEQYF.

This chain's CDR3 is CAWLGYNEQFF. The DNA for the CDR3 is TGTGCCTGGCTGGGTTACAATGAGCAGTTCTTC. The rearrangement joins TRBV30 to TRBJ2-1; D unresolved. In germline, CDR1 is GTSNPN, CDR2 SVGIG (reference sequence). The germline V and J ends were trimmed by 5 bases and 4 bases, with 6 bases remaining between them. The CDR3 length is 11 residues.

The V gene is TRBV4-1, the J gene TRBJ2-1; D unresolved. Trimming took off 0 bases at V and 9 bases at J, with 9 bases between the two ends. The V gene's germline CDR1 is MGHRA and CDR2 YSYEKL. The CDR3 has 13 residues. This chain's CDR3 is CASSQDRIGEQFF. DNA for the CDR3: TGCGCCAGCAGCCAAGATAGGATCGGTGAGCAGTTCTTC.

The chain couples TRBV5-8 to TRBJ2-5; 10 bases match TRBD1. Germline V gene lookup returns CDR1 SGHTS and CDR2 YDEGEE. This CDR3 region has 16 residues. Trimming removed 3 bases from V and 5 bases from J; junction bases left unmatched: 10. CDR3 region: CASSSWTGGLRETQYF. The CDR3 nucleotides read TGTGCCAGCAGCTCCTGGACAGGGGGTTTGAGGGAGACCCAGTACTTC. Supplemented by reference TRBV5-8 and TRBJ2-5, the full variable domain reads EAGVTQSPTHLIKTRGQQATLRCSPISGHTSVYWYQQALGLGLQFLLWYDEGEERNRGNFPPRFSGRQFPNYSSELNVNALELEDSALYLCASSSWTGGLRETQYFGPGTRLLVL.

This chain connects TRBV13 to TRBJ2-7, with D possibly called TRBD1 or TRBD2 (5 bases each). The V gene's germline CDR1 is PRHDT and CDR2 FYEKMQ (reference sequence). The CDR3 contains 11 residues. Trimming stripped 5 bases from V and 6 bases from J, with 8 bases between. The CDR3 coding sequence is TGTGCCAGCAGCCCCGGGACCGAGCAGTACTTC. Its protein product is CASSPGTEQYF.

This chain joins TRBV29-1 and TRBJ1-2; D not resolved. From germline, CDR1 is SQVTM and CDR2 ANQGSEA. V lost 4 bases and J 2 bases, leaving 5 bases between the germline ends. The CDR3 length is 11 residues. CDR3 amino acids: CSVAQNYGYTF. The CDR3 DNA sequence: TGCAGCGTTGCACAGAACTATGGCTACACCTTC.